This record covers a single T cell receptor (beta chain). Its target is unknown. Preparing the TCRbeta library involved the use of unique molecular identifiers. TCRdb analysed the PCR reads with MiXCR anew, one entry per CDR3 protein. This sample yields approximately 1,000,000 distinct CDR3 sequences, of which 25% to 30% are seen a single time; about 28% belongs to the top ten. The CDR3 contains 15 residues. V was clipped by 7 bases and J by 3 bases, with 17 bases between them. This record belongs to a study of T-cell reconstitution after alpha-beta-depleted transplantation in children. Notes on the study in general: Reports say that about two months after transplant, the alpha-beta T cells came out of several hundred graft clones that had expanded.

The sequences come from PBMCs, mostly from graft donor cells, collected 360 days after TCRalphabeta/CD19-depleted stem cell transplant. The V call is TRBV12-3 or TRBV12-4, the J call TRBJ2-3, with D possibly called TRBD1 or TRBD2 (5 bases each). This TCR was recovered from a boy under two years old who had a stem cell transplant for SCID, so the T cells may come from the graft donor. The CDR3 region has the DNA TGTGCCAGCACCCCGTGGGGTGGGACGACAGATACGCAGTATTTT. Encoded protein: CASTPWGGTTDTQYF.